Below, 20 T cell receptor beta chains from the same sample are listed, as sequenced in a study of OX40 agonist ivuxolimab in advanced cancers. The library was produced with the immunoSEQ multiplex PCR assay. TCRdb carries this immuneACCESS record with in-frame sequences only. Its versions omit some clonotypes, under half of them owing to an unresolved V gene in the studies checked, with the rest unexplained. Recorded for this sample are tens of thousands of clones; around 82% of them occurred a single time. The top ten constitute about 4.1% of the sample. The sequences come from CD4+ or CD8+ T cells sorted from blood, collected in a trial of the OX40 agonist ivuxolimab. The receptors shown here come from an adult with an advanced solid tumor such as melanoma, head and neck, liver or kidney cancer.

The CDR3 spells CASSQNSWGTSRSSYNEQFF. In nucleotides, the CDR3 is TGCGCCAGCAGCCAAAATAGCTGGGGGACTAGCCGGAGCTCCTACAATGAGCAGTTCTTC. The gene calls are TRBV5-1 and TRBJ2-1; 9 bases are a match to TRBD2. The CDR3 covers 20 residues. Germline CDR1 SGHRS, CDR2 YFSETQ. V lost 4 bases, J lost 0 bases, and 17 bases stayed unmatched.

This chain joins TRBV5-4 and TRBJ1-2, with 8 bases matching TRBD1. Germline V CDR1 and CDR2: SGHNT, YYREEE (reference sequence). V lost 4 bases and J lost 5; bases outside the gene matches: 4. This CDR3 is 13 amino acids long. CDR3: CASSLDRDYGYTF. CDR3 nucleotide sequence: TGTGCCAGCAGCCTGGACAGGGATTATGGCTACACCTTC.

This clone was detected once. This chain links TRBV7-2 with TRBJ2-3; D possibly corresponds to TRBD1 (7 bases). From germline, CDR1 is SGHTA and CDR2 FQGNSA. This CDR3 has 16 residues. The V and J ends lost 5 bases and 8 bases respectively, with 23 bases between them. CDR3 bases: TGTGCCAGCAGCCTGACAAGACAGGGTCGGGGAGGTACGCAGTATTTT. It codes for CASSLTRQGRGGTQYF.

The genes are TRBV6-5 and TRBJ2-2; TRBD1 agrees at 9 bases. CDR1 MNHEY and CDR2 SVGAGI come from the germline V gene. V trimming: 5 bases; J trimming: 6 bases; junction bases outside the gene matches: 7. This CDR3 comprises 15 residues. The CDR3 DNA follows: TGTGCCAGCAGTCTGGGACAGGGAGGGCCCGGGGAGCTGTTTTTT. Translation gives CASSLGQGGPGELFF.

The V and J genes are TRBV5-5 and TRBJ1-1, with 7 positions matching TRBD1. The junction had 4 bases not matched to a gene; V was cut back by 4 bases and J by 1 base. The length of the CDR3 is 14 residues. Germline values: CDR1 SGHKS, CDR2 YYEKEE (reference sequence). The CDR3 is CASSAGTANTEAFF. The CDR3 DNA follows: TGTGCCAGCAGCGCCGGGACAGCGAACACTGAAGCTTTCTTT.

The V call is TRBV7-9, the J call TRBJ2-6; D ambiguous. V lost 5 bases and J 2 bases, leaving 16 bases between the germline ends. This CDR3 is built from 17 residues. The germline gives CDR1 SEHNR, CDR2 FQNEAQ (reference sequence). CDR3 DNA: TGTGCCAGCAGCCCCATTTTAATGGCGGCTGGGGCCAACGTCCTGACTTTC. It encodes CASSPILMAAGANVLTF.

The V gene is TRBV6-5, the J gene TRBJ1-2, with 8 positions matching TRBD1. V lost 4 bases to trimming and J lost 4 bases; unmatched junction nucleotides: 5. CDR1 is MNHEY and CDR2 is SVGAGI in the germline V gene. The CDR3 runs to 14 residues. The CDR3 sequence: CASSFQGATYGYTF. The CDR3, as DNA: TGTGCCAGCAGTTTCCAGGGGGCCACCTATGGCTACACCTTC.

This clone was seen a few times. The CDR3 nucleotides read TGTGCCAGCAGCTTAGATGTCGGGGTCGGTAACAAGTCTAACTATGGCTACACCTTC. This sequence encodes CASSLDVGVGNKSNYGYTF. The chain combines TRBV7-8 with TRBJ1-2; D ambiguous. V was shortened by 1 base and J by 0 bases, with 21 bases between the two germline ends. The CDR3 sequence is 19 residues long. In germline, CDR1 is SGHVS, CDR2 FQNEAQ.

The rearrangement uses TRBV21-1 and TRBJ2-7; the D segment call TRBD2 is taken from the table without a DNA check. TRBV21-1 represents a pseudogene. This CDR3 is built from 11 residues. CDR3 amino acids: CASSGRDEQYF. The CDR3 coding sequence is TGTGCCAGCAGCGGTAGAGACGAGCAGTACTTC.

The chain employs TRBV10-1 and TRBJ2-2; tentatively, D is TRBD2 (6 bases). The CDR3 totals 16 residues. Germline V gives CDR1 WNHNN, CDR2 SYGVQD (reference sequence). V lost 6 bases and J lost 6, with 20 bases in between. Written as DNA, the CDR3 is TGCGCCAGCAGGCCCAGTGTAAAGGGGAGGCCCGGGGAGCTGTTTTTT. It is translated as CASRPSVKGRPGELFF.

At least ten counts were recorded for this clone. This sequence joins TRBV18 and TRBJ1-1, with 9 bases fitting TRBD1. The V segment lost 5 bases and the J segment 5 bases; nucleotides outside the gene matches: 9. The CDR3 consists of 15 residues. Germline V lookup: CDR1 KGHSH, CDR2 LQKENI. The chain's CDR3 is CASSYYSGTGTEAFF. In DNA form, the CDR3 reads TGTGCCAGCTCATATTATTCCGGGACAGGGACTGAAGCTTTCTTT.

This chain connects TRBV21-1 to TRBJ2-3; the table calls TRBD2, which could not be checked here. TRBV21-1 is listed as a pseudogene. The CDR3 covers 16 residues. CDR3 sequence reads: CASSALLAGGTDTQYF. DNA of the CDR3: TGTGCCAGCAGCGCGTTACTAGCGGGGGGCACAGATACGCAGTATTTT.

This rearrangement joins TRBV18 to TRBJ1-4; no firm D call. Trimming left V 3 bases short and J 12 bases short, with 14 bases between. CDR1 is KGHSH, CDR2 LQKENI, per germline. This CDR3 spans 13 amino acids. CDR3 DNA sequence: TGTGCCAGCTCACCTTCGTCGCCAACGCAACTGTTTTTT. The encoded protein is CASSPSSPTQLFF.

The genes are TRBV6-1 and TRBJ1-2, with 7 bases identical to TRBD1. CDR1 and CDR2 (germline): MNHNS, SASEGT. V was clipped by 6 bases and J by 8 bases; unmatched bases: 15. This CDR3 has 15 residues. CDR3 coding DNA: TGTGCCAGCAGCCCCAGGGGGGTTAACATCGGGGGCTACACCTTC. This codes for CASSPRGVNIGGYTF.

The J gene is TRBJ1-1, the V gene TRBV7-8; weak D call: TRBD1 (6 bases). V was pared by 2 bases and J by 3 bases, with 7 bases between. The germline V gene has CDR1 SGHVS and CDR2 FQNEAQ. The CDR3 is made up of 13 amino acids. For the CDR3, the DNA is TGTGCCAGCAGCTTAAGGGGGTACACTGAAGCTTTCTTT. Protein product: CASSLRGYTEAFF.

V is TRBV4-3 and J is TRBJ2-3; 11 bases fit TRBD2. V lost 3 bases and J lost 4; bases outside the gene matches: 3. This CDR3 comprises 15 residues. Germline V gives CDR1 LGHNA, CDR2 YSLEER. The CDR3 DNA sequence: TGCGCCAGCAGCCAGACTAGCGGGGTTTCAGATACGCAGTATTTT. Its translation: CASSQTSGVSDTQYF.

The rearrangement uses TRBV6-1 and TRBJ2-7; D possibly matches TRBD1 or TRBD2 (6 bases each). The CDR3 covers 15 residues. Germline CDR1 MNHNS, CDR2 SASEGT. Trimming cost V 6 bases and J 4 bases, with 19 bases left between them. The CDR3 sequence: CASRDPGGFSYEQYF. DNA for the CDR3: TGTGCCAGCAGGGACCCCGGGGGCTTTAGTTACGAGCAGTACTTC.

This sequence joins TRBV6-6 and TRBJ1-1, with 7 bases identical to TRBD1. Germline CDR1 MNHNY, CDR2 SVGAGI (reference sequence). The CDR3 extends over 13 amino acids. Trimming took 7 bases from V and 5 from J; bases not matched to a gene: 7. The CDR3 protein is CASTPGGGTEAFF. Written as DNA, the CDR3 is TGTGCCAGCACTCCAGGGGGAGGGACTGAAGCTTTCTTT.

This sequence joins TRBV7-8 and TRBJ2-7, with 7 positions matching TRBD2. V lost 7 bases, J lost 7 bases, and 13 bases stayed unmatched. Germline CDR1 reads SGHVS; CDR2 reads FQNEAQ. This CDR3 contains 14 residues. The CDR3 DNA is TGTGCCAGCATGGGGGGGGGTACCCGCGCGGAGCAGTACTTC. This gives the protein CASMGGGTRAEQYF.

The chain joins TRBV10-3 to TRBJ2-7, with 7 bases aligning to TRBD2. Germline V gives CDR1 ENHRY, CDR2 SYGVKD. The length of the CDR3 is 13 residues. The V segment lost 7 bases and the J segment 5 bases; nucleotides outside the gene matches: 8. CDR3: CAINGPGGNEQYF. DNA for the CDR3: TGTGCCATCAACGGGCCGGGGGGTAACGAGCAGTACTTC.